A selection of T cell receptor beta chains follows, all from one sample in a study of neurological immune-mediated disorders. Using its own MiXCR run on the 5' RACE reads, TCRdb lists one record per CDR3 protein. The sample yields roughly 25,000 distinct CDR3 sequences, 6.5% to 8% seen once. The sequenced sample consisted of PBMCs. The receptors stem from a woman aged 40 to 55 in good health. Each CDR3 is given with its conserved first and last residue. The D gene is left open where the match is weak. Not all rows give a size; the values are once, few, many and, for expanded clones, a class.

abundance,j_gene,v_gene,d_gene,CDR3nt,CDR3aa
many,TRBJ1-6,TRBV20-1,TRBD1,TGCAGTGCTAGAGATGGGACAGAGAATTCACCCCTCCACTTT,CSARDGTENSPLHF
-,TRBJ2-3,TRBV12-2,-,TGTGCAAGTCGCTTAGTTCCTAGCGGTCTCCCCCGGGCAGATACGCAGTATTTT,CASRLVPSGLPRADTQYF
many,TRBJ2-3,TRBV27,-,TGTGCCAGCAGTTTTCGGGACACCAGCACAGATACGCAGTATTTT,CASSFRDTSTDTQYF
many,TRBJ1-5,TRBV5-1,TRBD1,TGCGCCAGCAGCCCGGGACAGGGGGCGGGTGTCCAGCCCCAGCATTTT,CASSPGQGAGVQPQHF
many,TRBJ2-3,TRBV18,-,TGTGCCAGCTCACCACATCAAGATACGCAGTATTTT,CASSPHQDTQYF
many,TRBJ2-7,TRBV4-1,TRBD1,TGCGCCAGCAGCCCCCCGATGACAGGGTTCCGCGAGCAGTACTTC,CASSPPMTGFREQYF
many,TRBJ1-1,TRBV27,-,TGTGCCAGCAGTTTATTGACCACAGGGAACACTGAAGCTTTCTTT,CASSLLTTGNTEAFF
-,TRBJ2-3,TRBV18,TRBD1,TGTGCCAGCTCTCAAACGGACAGGGCTTCCGCAGATACGCAGTATTTT,CASSQTDRASADTQYF
many,TRBJ2-7,TRBV27,TRBD2,TGTGCCAGCAGGGGATTACTAGCGGGAGGAAGCCGGGCCTACGAGCAGTACTTC,CASRGLLAGGSRAYEQYF
-,TRBJ2-3,TRBV14,TRBD1,TGTGCCAGCAGACAGGGGAAAACAGATACGCAGTATTTT,CASRQGKTDTQYF
many,TRBJ2-7,TRBV29-1,-,TGCAGCGTCTCCGGGACTCCTTCCTACGAGCAGTACTTC,CSVSGTPSYEQYF
many,TRBJ1-6,TRBV4-2,TRBD1,TGTGCCAGCAGCCAAGTAAGGGGGACAGATAATTCACCCCTCCACTTT,CASSQVRGTDNSPLHF
many,TRBJ1-1,TRBV5-1,-,TGCGCCAGCAGCCTTGGAACAGGGATGAACACTGAAGCTTTCTTT,CASSLGTGMNTEAFF
many,TRBJ2-6,TRBV11-2,-,TGTGCCAGCAGTTGGAATTCAGGGGTAGACATCGACTCGTCTGGGGCCAACGTCCTGACTTTC,CASSWNSGVDIDSSGANVLTF
many,TRBJ1-4,TRBV5-1,-,TGCGCCAGCAGCCCGGACAGCTATGAAAAACTGTTTTTT,CASSPDSYEKLFF
-,TRBJ1-1,TRBV10-3,-,TGTGCCGCCACTGAAGCTTTCTTT,CAATEAFF
many,TRBJ2-5,TRBV5-1,-,TGCGCCAGCAGCTTGGAACGGGGGCTATCTCAAGAGACCCAGTACTTC,CASSLERGLSQETQYF
few,TRBJ2-3,TRBV7-3,-,TGTGCCAGCAGCCCTAAAGGGCGGGGTAGCACAGATACGCAGTATTTT,CASSPKGRGSTDTQYF
many,TRBJ2-3,TRBV7-8,TRBD2,TGTGCCAGCAGCTCTAGCGGGGGTCTTTTAAATACGCAGTATTTT,CASSSSGGLLNTQYF
medium-sized,TRBJ1-1,TRBV6-5,-,TGTGCCAGCAGTTACGGGTCCCTCGGTAAAACTGAAGCTTTCTTT,CASSYGSLGKTEAFF
many,TRBJ2-7,TRBV15,-,TGTGCCACCAGCCGGGACGTCCAGACAGCCTACGAGCAGTACTTC,CATSRDVQTAYEQYF
many,TRBJ2-1,TRBV7-2,-,TGTGCCAGCAGCTTAGCGCTATGGAGTATGGGCAATGAGCAGTTCTTC,CASSLALWSMGNEQFF
many,TRBJ2-5,TRBV7-2,TRBD2,TGTGCCAGCAGGTCCGGGACTAGCGGCCAAGAGACCCAGTACTTC,CASRSGTSGQETQYF
many,TRBJ2-1,TRBV6-1,-,TGTGCCAGCAGTGAATATCACAGATCCTACAATGAGCAGTTCTTC,CASSEYHRSYNEQFF
many,TRBJ2-7,TRBV5-1,-,TGCGCCAGCAGCTTGGAGGACGGGTACGAGCAGTACTTC,CASSLEDGYEQYF
few,TRBJ1-5,TRBV19,-,TGTGCCAGTACCCCAAAAGGAACCGGCAATCAGCCCCAGCATTTT,CASTPKGTGNQPQHF
many,TRBJ2-1,TRBV20-1,TRBD2,TGCAGTGCGGGACTAGCCAAAGTACATAACAATGAGCAGTTCTTC,CSAGLAKVHNNEQFF
many,TRBJ2-6,TRBV19,-,TGTGCCAGTAGAGCAGCAGGATACTCTGGGGCCAACGTCCTGACTTTC,CASRAAGYSGANVLTF
many,TRBJ2-2,TRBV6-2/TRBV6-3,-,TGTGCCAGCAGGCCTCCAGTGACCGGGGAGCTGTTTTTT,CASRPPVTGELFF
few,TRBJ2-3,TRBV14,-,TGTGCCAGCAGCCAAGATTCAGGGATCGGCACAGATACGCAGTATTTT,CASSQDSGIGTDTQYF
many,TRBJ2-3,TRBV5-1,-,TGCGCCAGCAGCTTCTCCACAGATACGCAGTATTTT,CASSFSTDTQYF
many,TRBJ2-1,TRBV6-2/TRBV6-3,-,TGTGCCAGCAGTCGATCAGGGGGGAATGAGCAGTTCTTC,CASSRSGGNEQFF
many,TRBJ1-5,TRBV7-2,TRBD1,TGTGCCAGCAGCTTTTTTACGACAGGGTACCATAATCAGCCCCAGCATTTT,CASSFFTTGYHNQPQHF
many,TRBJ2-7,TRBV6-6,TRBD2,TGTGCCAGCAGTTACGAAGAAGCGGGAGCGGTGGAGCAGTACTTC,CASSYEEAGAVEQYF
many,TRBJ2-7,TRBV27,TRBD1,TGTGCCAGCAGTCCTTTCGGGACAGGGGTCTCCTACGAGCAGTACTTC,CASSPFGTGVSYEQYF
many,TRBJ2-7,TRBV20-1,TRBD2,TGCAGTGCTACCGGACTAGCGGGAGGTGCCTACGAGCAGTACTTC,CSATGLAGGAYEQYF
many,TRBJ2-5,TRBV9,TRBD1,TGTGCCAGCAGCGCGGATTGGACAGGGTCGAGCCCAGAGACCCAGTACTTC,CASSADWTGSSPETQYF
many,TRBJ2-1,TRBV4-3,-,TGCGCCAGCAGCCAAGTGAGGGAGTGGGATGAGCAGTTCTTC,CASSQVREWDEQFF
many,TRBJ2-7,TRBV5-1,TRBD1,TGCGCCAGCAGCTTGGAAGGAGGGACAGGGATCGCGCAGTACTTC,CASSLEGGTGIAQYF
many,TRBJ1-2,TRBV28,-,TGTGCCAGCAGTTTAGGTCCCGATCGGACCCCTGTTTCTTTCTTC,CASSLGPDRTPVSFF
-,TRBJ1-3,TRBV18,TRBD1,TGTGCCAGCTCCGGACAGGCGGGAAACACCATATATTTT,CASSGQAGNTIYF
many,TRBJ2-7,TRBV20-1,TRBD2,TGCAGTGCGAAGGGGGCGGGAGGGCCCAGCTCCTACGAGCAGTACTTC,CSAKGAGGPSSYEQYF
many,TRBJ2-2,TRBV7-3,-,TGTGCCAGCAGCCCAATGCCCGGGGAGCTGTTTTTT,CASSPMPGELFF
-,TRBJ1-2,TRBV20-1,TRBD1,TGCAGTGCTAGAAGCCTAACTTCCGGGACAGTGGGTGGCTACACCTTC,CSARSLTSGTVGGYTF
few,TRBJ2-3,TRBV5-1,TRBD2,TGCGCCAGCACTTCTAGCGGAGTTAGCACAGATACGCAGTATTTT,CASTSSGVSTDTQYF
many,TRBJ1-5,TRBV28,-,TGTGCCAGCAGTTCCCAGGACACCGCAGGGCCCCAGCATTTT,CASSSQDTAGPQHF
many,TRBJ2-7,TRBV11-2,-,TGTGCCAGCAGCGCTAGCGTCGAGCAGTACTTC,CASSASVEQYF
many,TRBJ1-2,TRBV5-1,TRBD1,TGCGCCAGCAGCTTGACCGGGGCTAGACAGGGGGCGAACTATGGCTACACCTTC,CASSLTGARQGANYGYTF
few,TRBJ2-7,TRBV29-1,TRBD1,TGCAGCGTGAGACAGGGGACCTACGAGCAGTACTTC,CSVRQGTYEQYF
many,TRBJ2-7,TRBV4-3,-,TGCGCCAGCAGCCAGCGAAGGGGAGGACCCTACGAGCAGTACTTC,CASSQRRGGPYEQYF
many,TRBJ2-3,TRBV7-9,TRBD2,TGTGCCAGCAGTCTCGGGACTAGCGGGAGGGGCGCAGATACGCAGTATTTT,CASSLGTSGRGADTQYF
many,TRBJ1-1,TRBV5-1,-,TGCGCCAGCGCTTCGGGGGCGCCGAACACTGAAGCTTTCTTT,CASASGAPNTEAFF
many,TRBJ2-3,TRBV9,TRBD2,TGTGCCAGCAGCGAAATTTCGGGGGGTACGCAGTATTTT,CASSEISGGTQYF
many,TRBJ2-4,TRBV10-3,-,TGTGCCATCGCCCCGGACGTGGCCGGCATTCAGTACTTC,CAIAPDVAGIQYF
-,TRBJ2-1,TRBV10-3,TRBD2,TGTGCCATCAGTGAGATACTAGCGGATTACAATGAGCAGTTCTTC,CAISEILADYNEQFF
many,TRBJ2-2,TRBV29-1,TRBD2,TGCAGCGTCCTCACGGGACTAGCGGGAGGTAACACCGGGGAGCTGTTTTTT,CSVLTGLAGGNTGELFF
many,TRBJ2-7,TRBV20-1,-,TGCAGTGCTAGAGATGCTGTTATGAGCTACGAGCAGTACTTC,CSARDAVMSYEQYF